This passage covers 13 T cell receptor beta chains from one sample sequenced in a study of beta chain features in type 1 diabetes (dated by TCRdb to about 2018). Receptor amplification or capture employed the immunoSEQ multiplex PCR assay. The entire isolated RNA was reverse transcribed using the High Capacity cDNA Reverse Transcription Kit, and thus expressed TCRB transcripts were sequenced. Here the immuneACCESS table is served through TCRdb, limited to in-frame sequences with V and J called. Missing clones are a known gap in these copies; in checked studies unresolved V genes cover under half, and the rest lacks a known reason. Here the sample has 850,000 to 900,000 clones; 15% to 20% occur a single time. The top ten clonotypes cover around 0.02% of the sample. Sequencing input: naive CD4+ T cells from blood. The cell subset or site label, read with the paper, signifies: true naive CD4+ T cells. All receptors come from a woman aged 18-29 years in good health.

In this sample, this clone turned up a few times. This chain links TRBV29-1 with TRBJ2-1; 11 nucleotides agree with TRBD2. Unmatched junction bases numbered 13, after V lost 7 bases and J lost 5 bases. Germline assignment: CDR1 SQVTM and CDR2 ANQGSEA. This CDR3 contains 16 residues. The CDR3 sequence: CSGGDLAGGLNNEQFF. The CDR3 DNA follows: TGCAGCGGGGGGGATCTAGCGGGAGGACTAAACAATGAGCAGTTCTTC.

The sample holds a few counts of this clone. The V gene is TRBV7-2, the J gene TRBJ1-1; D unclear. Germline V gene lookup returns CDR1 SGHTA and CDR2 FQGNSA. V was shortened by 1 base and J by 1 base, with 13 bases between the two germline ends. The CDR3 spans 16 residues. CDR3 residues: CASSLVGAGPNTEAFF. The DNA for the CDR3 is TGTGCCAGCAGCTTAGTTGGCGCCGGGCCGAACACTGAAGCTTTCTTT.

A few counts support this clone. The chain has TRBV9 and TRBJ2-5, with 9 nucleotides matching TRBD1. Germline loops: CDR1 SGDLS, CDR2 YYNGEE. CDR3 size: 15 residues. V shed 4 bases, J shed 1 base, and the junction held 5 bases outside the gene matches. For the CDR3, the DNA is TGTGCCAGCAGCAGACAGGGGGGACTCCAAGAGACCCAGTACTTC. This codes for CASSRQGGLQETQYF. The full variable domain, completed using reference TRBV9 and TRBJ2-5, is DSGVTQTPKHLITATGQRVTLRCSPRSGDLSVYWYQQSLDQGLQFLIQYYNGEERAKGNILERFSAQQFPDLHSELNLSSLELGDSALYFCASSRQGGLQETQYFGPGTRLLVL.

Concerning this clone itself: Other DNA sequences from this sample encode an identical CDR3 as well. CDR3 nucleotide sequence: TGTGCCAGCAGCCAACAATTATGGACTAGCGGGAACCAAGAGACCCAGTACTTC. Amino acid sequence: CASSQQLWTSGNQETQYF. The chain uses TRBV4-2 and TRBJ2-5, with 12 positions matching TRBD2. V lost 2 bases and J lost 0; bases outside the gene matches: 7. The CDR3 has 18 amino acids. Looked up from germline, CDR1 is LGHNA and CDR2 is YNFKEQ.

The rearrangement joins TRBV28 to TRBJ2-3; D might be TRBD1 (5 bases). Per germline, CDR1 MDHEN and CDR2 SYDVKM. Trimming stripped 3 bases from V and 14 bases from J, with 21 bases between. CDR3 length equals 14 residues. The CDR3 bases are TGTGCCAGCAGTTTTCCCCAGGGCCGTAGGTTGCCGTATTTT. This translates into CASSFPQGRRLPYF.

The chain employs TRBV6-6 and TRBJ2-3; no firm D call. Germline V lookup: CDR1 MNHNY, CDR2 SVGAGI (reference sequence). The CDR3 has 14 residues. Trimming cost V 5 bases and J 1 base, with 10 bases left between them. The CDR3 reads CASSPLGGTDTQYF. In DNA form, the CDR3 reads TGTGCCAGCAGTCCATTGGGTGGCACAGATACGCAGTATTTT.

The chain joins TRBV7-2 to TRBJ2-7, with 8 bases aligning to TRBD2. J was trimmed by 9 bases and V by 3 bases; bases with no gene match: 13. In germline, CDR1 is SGHTA, CDR2 FQGNSA. This CDR3 region has 15 residues. In nucleotides, the CDR3 is TGTGCCAGCAGCTTGACTAGCGCGGTACCTGGAGGGCAGTACTTC. Protein product: CASSLTSAVPGGQYF.

The gene calls are TRBV4-3 and TRBJ1-1; 7 nucleotides align to TRBD1. CDR3 length: 15 amino acids. V lost 1 base to trimming and J lost 4 bases; unmatched junction nucleotides: 6. CDR1 and CDR2 (germline): LGHNA, YSLEER. The CDR3 nucleotides are TGCGCCAGCAGCCAAGTCCCAGGGGGGGCCACTGAAGCTTTCTTT. This gives the protein CASSQVPGGATEAFF.

This clone was seen a handful of times. The rearrangement links TRBV7-2 to TRBJ2-4, with D uncertain. Germline loops: CDR1 SGHTA, CDR2 FQGNSA. The ends were cut back, 1 base at V and 0 bases at J, with 13 bases in the middle. The CDR3 sequence is 17 residues long. This CDR3 reads CASSLVLGQLAKNIQYF. The CDR3 nucleotides are TGTGCCAGCAGCTTAGTTTTGGGCCAGTTAGCCAAAAACATTCAGTACTTC.

This chain uses TRBV15 with TRBJ1-4, with D hard to call. This CDR3 contains 16 residues. CDR1 is LNHNV and CDR2 is YYDKDF in the germline V gene (reference sequence). Trimming took 0 bases from V and 6 from J, leaving 14 bases between them. As DNA, the CDR3 is TGTGCCACCAGCAGAGATGGCGGACGGAGGGATGAAAAACTGTTTTTT. As protein: CATSRDGGRRDEKLFF.

This clone was found a few times. This chain joins TRBV28 and TRBJ2-7; 7 nucleotides line up with TRBD1. The CDR3 has 16 amino acids. Losses at the gene ends were 1 base for V and 3 bases for J; bases not matched to a gene: 9. Germline V CDR1 and CDR2: MDHEN, SYDVKM. CDR3 protein: CASSLYQTGTVYEQYF. DNA for the CDR3: TGTGCCAGCAGTTTATATCAAACCGGGACAGTCTACGAGCAGTACTTC.

CDR3 DNA sequence: TGCAGCGTTGTTAGGCGGATGAACACTGAAGCTTTCTTT. It yields the protein CSVVRRMNTEAFF. The rearrangement joins TRBV29-1 to TRBJ1-1; D unclear. Trimming stripped 4 bases from V and 0 bases from J, with 9 bases between. CDR3 size: 13 residues. Germline V lookup: CDR1 SQVTM, CDR2 ANQGSEA.

This clone was observed a handful of times. This CDR3 is also generated by other DNA sequences in the sample. This chain connects TRBV5-1 to TRBJ1-5; 7 positions agree with TRBD1. Looked up from germline, CDR1 is SGHRS and CDR2 is YFSETQ. The CDR3 extends over 14 amino acids. V shed 4 bases and J 1 base; nucleotides not matched to a gene: 2. The CDR3 DNA is TGCGCCAGCAGCCTGGGACAGAGCAATCAGCCCCAGCATTTT. This sequence encodes CASSLGQSNQPQHF. The full variable domain, in which reference TRBV5-1 and TRBJ1-5 provide the parts outside the CDR3, is KAGVTQTPRYLIKTRGQQVTLSCSPISGHRSVSWYQQTPGQGLQFLFEYFSETQRNKGNFPGRFSGRQFSNSRSEMNVSTLELGDSALYLCASSLGQSNQPQHFGDGTRLSIL.